These 26 T cell receptor beta chains were all obtained from the same sample, sequenced in a study of neurological immune-mediated disorders. TCRdb called the 5' RACE reads again in MiXCR, with one record for every CDR3 protein. The sample has approximately 39,000 distinct CDR3 sequences; 6.5% to 8.5% are singletons. Material: CD4+ T cells from blood. The origin of the receptors is a man aged 50-60 years in good health.

This clonotype has ten or more counts. The rearrangement joins TRBV11-2 to TRBJ2-3, with 9 bases matching TRBD2. CDR1 is SGHAT and CDR2 is FQNNGV in the germline V gene. V trimming: 0 bases; J trimming: 4 bases; junction bases outside the gene matches: 11. CDR3 length: 18 amino acids. The CDR3 DNA sequence: TGTGCCAGCAGCTTAGATCTGCGCGGGAGGGCCAGGGCAGATACGCAGTATTTT. This codes for CASSLDLRGRARADTQYF.

This clonotype was seen at least ten times. V is TRBV5-1 and J is TRBJ2-1, with D tentatively TRBD1 (5 bases). Trimming pared 5 bases from V and 4 bases from J, leaving 10 bases between. The V gene's germline CDR1 is SGHRS and CDR2 YFSETQ. This CDR3 contains 13 residues. CDR3 region: CASSYTGYNEQFF. For the CDR3, the DNA is TGCGCCAGCAGTTATACAGGTTACAATGAGCAGTTCTTC.

At least ten counts were recorded for this clonotype. This sequence joins TRBV19 and TRBJ1-1; 8 positions match TRBD1. In germline, CDR1 is LNHDA, CDR2 SQIVND (reference sequence). The CDR3 is made up of 16 amino acids. The V and J ends lost 4 bases and 1 base, in that order; junction bases with no gene match: 8. Here the CDR3 reads CASSTGQGGSNTEAFF. The CDR3 nucleotides are TGTGCCAGTAGTACAGGACAGGGCGGTTCGAACACTGAAGCTTTCTTT.

A single count supports this clonotype. This chain uses TRBV7-2 with TRBJ2-5; maybe TRBD1 (6 bases). The CDR3 is 13 residues long. The ends were cut back, 2 bases at V and 7 bases at J, with 11 bases in the middle. CDR1 is SGHTA and CDR2 is FQGNSA in the germline V gene. CDR3 DNA sequence: TGTGCCAGCAGCTTACGACAGGTGTGGACCCAGTACTTC. Translating gives CASSLRQVWTQYF.

This clonotype was recorded at least ten times. An end of the junction differs from the germline gene, which may be a read error. J is TRBJ2-3 and V is TRBV7-2; no firm D call. This CDR3 has 12 amino acids. Germline lookup yields CDR1 SGHTA and CDR2 FQGNSA. This CDR3 is CASSLSTDTQYF. The CDR3 region has the DNA TGCGCCAGCAGCTTGAGCACAGATACGCAGTATTTT.

This clonotype has just a few counts. The J gene is TRBJ2-5, the V gene TRBV19; D is possibly TRBD2 (5 bases). V was clipped by 3 bases and J by 9 bases, with 17 bases between them. The CDR3 covers 14 residues. CDR1 LNHDA and CDR2 SQIVND come from the germline V gene (reference sequence). CDR3: CASSILGPARAQYF. The CDR3 bases are TGTGCCAGTAGTATCCTTGGACCAGCGCGGGCCCAGTACTTC.

This clonotype was seen many times. For the CDR3, the DNA is TGTGCCAGCACTCGAGAGTCGCCGGTCCTCCATGAGCAGTTCTTC. Its protein product is CASTRESPVLHEQFF. The chain combines TRBV2 with TRBJ2-1; no reliable D call. This CDR3 has 15 amino acids. Germline CDR1 is SNHLY and CDR2 is FYNNEI. Trimming stripped 7 bases from V and 8 bases from J, with 21 bases between.

The table lists this clonotype with many counts. The V call is TRBV5-1, the J call TRBJ2-7; the D is unclear. V was clipped by 0 bases and J by 2 bases, with 9 bases between them. The CDR3 spans 14 residues. From germline, CDR1 is SGHRS and CDR2 YFSETQ. The CDR3 loop reads CASSLGVPPYEQYF. CDR3 DNA sequence: TGCGCCAGCAGCTTGGGCGTGCCCCCCTACGAGCAGTACTTC.

This clonotype was counted at least ten times. The chain joins TRBV20-1 to TRBJ2-7; 11 bases match TRBD2. Per germline, CDR1 DFQATT and CDR2 SNEGSKA (reference sequence). J was trimmed by 3 bases and V by 1 base; bases with no gene match: 5. The CDR3 extends over 15 amino acids. The CDR3 sequence: CSARVAGGGSYEQYF. CDR3 nucleotides: TGCAGTGCTAGAGTAGCGGGAGGGGGGAGCTACGAGCAGTACTTC.

This clonotype was recorded many times. CDR3 protein: CASSQDSAGEQFF. The CDR3 DNA sequence: TGCGCCAGCAGCCAAGATTCCGCGGGAGAGCAGTTCTTC. The chain uses TRBV4-3 and TRBJ2-1, with D possibly being TRBD2 (6 bases). With 0 bases removed from V and 10 bases from J, the gap between germline ends came to 10 bases. This CDR3 is 13 amino acids long. Germline assignment: CDR1 LGHNA and CDR2 YSLEER.

In this sample, this clonotype turned up many times. The rearrangement uses TRBV20-1 and TRBJ2-1; TRBD2 aligns across 8 bases. Germline V gives CDR1 DFQATT, CDR2 SNEGSKA (reference sequence). Trimming cost V 4 bases and J 2 bases; bases outside gene matches: 13. The CDR3 totals 17 residues. The CDR3 nucleotides are TGCAGTGCTATGGGCGTGAGGCGGGAGGCCCCCTACAATGAGCAGTTCTTC. It encodes CSAMGVRREAPYNEQFF.

There are many counts of this clonotype. The chain is built from TRBV6-1 and TRBJ2-1; 14 bases match TRBD2. The CDR3 length is 18 residues. The germline V gene has CDR1 MNHNS and CDR2 SASEGT. V was clipped by 11 bases and J by 0 bases; unmatched bases: 12. CDR3 DNA: TGTGCCGGGCAGACTAGCGGGAGGGCCTTGGGCTCCTACAATGAGCAGTTCTTC. As protein: CAGQTSGRALGSYNEQFF.

This clonotype was recorded many times. The chain recombines TRBV5-1 with TRBJ2-3; the match to TRBD2 covers 9 bases. CDR1 and CDR2 (germline): SGHRS, YFSETQ. This CDR3 comprises 16 residues. V gave up 0 bases and J gave up 4 bases; unmatched junction bases: 6. The CDR3 region is CASSLGATSGSDTQYF. The CDR3 bases are TGCGCCAGCAGCTTGGGAGCGACTAGCGGTTCAGATACGCAGTATTTT.

In this sample, this clonotype turned up many times. The chain carries TRBV10-3 and TRBJ2-5, with D hard to call. CDR1 ENHRY and CDR2 SYGVKD come from the germline V gene. The CDR3 consists of 13 residues. V lost 3 bases to trimming and J lost 1 base, with 6 bases between them. CDR3 nucleotide sequence: TGTGCCATCAGTGAAGGTATCCAAGAGACCCAGTACTTC. It yields the protein CAISEGIQETQYF.

This clonotype occurred many times. The CDR3 spells CASKGLPETGELFF. CDR3 nucleotides: TGTGCCAGCAAGGGCCTGCCGGAAACCGGGGAGCTGTTTTTT. V usage is TRBV28 and J usage is TRBJ2-2; no definite D call. The V gene's germline CDR1 is MDHEN and CDR2 SYDVKM. This CDR3 has 14 residues. Trimming stripped 7 bases from V and 5 bases from J, with 14 bases between.

Many counts were recorded for this clonotype. The J gene is TRBJ2-3, the V gene TRBV7-9; the D gene is possibly TRBD2 (6 bases). V shed 5 bases and J shed 1 base, with 19 bases lying between them. The CDR3 consists of 17 residues. Looked up from germline, CDR1 is SEHNR and CDR2 is FQNEAQ (reference sequence). CDR3 sequence (DNA): TGTGCCAGCAGCCCCACGGGGATGACTAGACGCACAGATACGCAGTATTTT. This sequence encodes CASSPTGMTRRTDTQYF. Full variable domain (missing parts from reference TRBV7-9 and TRBJ2-3): DTGVSQNPRHKITKRGQNVTFRCDPISEHNRLYWYRQTLGQGPEFLTYFQNEAQLEKSRLLSDRFSAERPKGSFSTLEIQRTEQGDSAMYLCASSPTGMTRRTDTQYFGPGTRLTVL.

This clonotype was recorded many times. V usage is TRBV5-1 and J usage is TRBJ2-2; 8 nucleotides align to TRBD1. The CDR3 runs to 16 residues. The V and J ends lost 1 base and 1 base, in that order; junction bases with no gene match: 3. Germline CDR1 and CDR2: SGHRS and YFSETQ. DNA for the CDR3: TGCGCCAGCAGCTTGATTGGGACAGGGAACACCGGGGAGCTGTTTTTT. It encodes CASSLIGTGNTGELFF.

This clonotype appeared many times. The chain joins TRBV5-5 to TRBJ1-6; no clear D gene. CDR1 is SGHKS, CDR2 YYEKEE, per germline (reference sequence). V shed 4 bases and J shed 0 bases, with 11 bases lying between them. The CDR3 has 16 residues. Written as DNA, the CDR3 is TGTGCCAGCAGCAGAACCGAGAACTCCTATAATTCACCCCTCCACTTT. Its translation: CASSRTENSYNSPLHF.

This clonotype was recorded many times. The V gene is TRBV7-2, the J gene TRBJ1-1; D is unclear. V lost 2 bases, J lost 6 bases, and 13 bases lay in between. Germline CDR1 is SGHTA and CDR2 is FQGNSA. The CDR3 length is 14 residues. The CDR3: CASSLTAVWSEAFF. CDR3 coding DNA: TGTGCCAGCAGCTTAACAGCGGTTTGGTCTGAAGCTTTCTTT.

This clonotype came up many times. The chain combines TRBV15 with TRBJ2-1; 12 bases match TRBD2. This CDR3 has 15 residues. V shed 6 bases and J 10 bases; nucleotides not matched to a gene: 10. Germline CDR1 and CDR2: LNHNV and YYDKDF (reference sequence). This chain's CDR3 is CATSSSGRALAEQFF. The CDR3 DNA follows: TGTGCCACCAGTTCTAGCGGGAGGGCCCTCGCCGAGCAGTTCTTC.

This clonotype came up many times. This rearrangement joins TRBV11-2 to TRBJ1-3, with no clear D. The CDR3 sequence is 15 residues long. V lost 1 base and J 0 bases, leaving 7 bases between the germline ends. Germline CDR1 and CDR2: SGHAT and FQNNGV. CDR3 sequence: CASSLVQFSGNTIYF. The DNA of the CDR3 is TGTGCCAGCAGCTTAGTGCAGTTCTCTGGAAACACCATATATTTT.

This clonotype has at least ten counts. The chain carries TRBV7-2 and TRBJ2-2; tentatively, D is TRBD2 (6 bases). CDR1 is SGHTA, CDR2 FQGNSA, per germline. The CDR3 consists of 20 residues. V was pared by 1 base and J by 1 base, with 22 bases between. In DNA, the CDR3 is TGTGCCAGCAGCTTAGGATTAGGGGAGAGCACTAGCAGGAACACCGGGGAGCTGTTTTTT. Protein sequence: CASSLGLGESTSRNTGELFF.

This clonotype came up many times. The V and J genes are TRBV25-1 and TRBJ2-2; TRBD1 matches 8 bases. V shed 6 bases and J 0 bases; nucleotides not matched to a gene: 0. Per the germline V gene, CDR1 is MGHDK and CDR2 is SYGVNS. The CDR3 covers 14 residues. This CDR3 reads CASRTGANTGELFF. Here the CDR3 DNA reads TGTGCCAGCAGGACAGGGGCGAACACCGGGGAGCTGTTTTTT. Based on the CDR3 plus reference TRBV25-1 and TRBJ2-2, the full variable domain is EADIYQTPRYLVIGTGKKITLECSQTMGHDKMYWYQQDPGMELHLIHYSYGVNSTEKGDLSSESTVSRIRTEHFPLTLESARPSHTSQYLCASRTGANTGELFFGEGSRLTVL.

This clonotype has at least ten counts. The chain combines TRBV3-1 with TRBJ2-1; 13 positions match TRBD2. The V gene end was trimmed by 4 bases and the J gene end by 10 bases; junction bases not matched to a gene: 10. The CDR3 has 16 residues. Germline loops: CDR1 LGHDT, CDR2 YNNKEL (reference sequence). In DNA form, the CDR3 reads TGTGCCAGCAGCCTCCGGGGACTAGCGGGGCCTGGCGAGCAGTTCTTC. Translating gives CASSLRGLAGPGEQFF.

This clonotype was counted between two and nine times. The CDR3 reads CSASPRGRTYEQYF. The CDR3 DNA sequence: TGCAGTGCTAGCCCCCGGGGAAGGACCTACGAGCAGTACTTC. This sequence joins TRBV20-1 and TRBJ2-7; a weak D match, TRBD2 (5 bases). Trimming removed 3 bases from V and 2 bases from J, with 14 bases in between. This CDR3 contains 14 residues. Germline CDR1 DFQATT, CDR2 SNEGSKA (reference sequence).

By share, this clonotype ranks as medium-sized. The J gene is TRBJ2-3, the V gene TRBV20-1; 10 bases map to TRBD2. The CDR3 is 16 amino acids. Trimming removed 6 bases from V and 1 base from J; junction bases left unmatched: 10. The V gene's germline CDR1 is DFQATT and CDR2 SNEGSKA (reference sequence). CDR3 in amino acids: CSASPSGRAGTDTQYF. CDR3 in DNA: TGCAGTGCAAGCCCCAGCGGGAGGGCCGGCACAGATACGCAGTATTTT.